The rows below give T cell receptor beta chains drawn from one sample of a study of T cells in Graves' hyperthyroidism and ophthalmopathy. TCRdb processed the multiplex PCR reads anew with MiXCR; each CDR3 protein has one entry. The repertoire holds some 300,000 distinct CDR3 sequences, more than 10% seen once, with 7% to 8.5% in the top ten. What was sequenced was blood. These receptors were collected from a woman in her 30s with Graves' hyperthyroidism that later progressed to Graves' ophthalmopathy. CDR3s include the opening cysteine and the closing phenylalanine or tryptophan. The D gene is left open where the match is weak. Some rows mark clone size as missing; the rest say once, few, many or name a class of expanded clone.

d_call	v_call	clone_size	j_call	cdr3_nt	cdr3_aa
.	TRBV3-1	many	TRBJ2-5	TGTGCCAGCAGCCAAGATGGTCGGGGGGCGATACAAGAGACCCAGTACTTC	CASSQDGRGAIQETQYF
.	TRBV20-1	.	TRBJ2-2	TGCAGTGCTAGAGATAGGGCAGGGGAAGCCGGGGAGCTGTTTTTT	CSARDRAGEAGELFF
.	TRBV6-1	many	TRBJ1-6	TGTGCCAGCAGTTTGGACAGCTCCTATAATTCACCCCTCCACTTT	CASSLDSSYNSPLHF
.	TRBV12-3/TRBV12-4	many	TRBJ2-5	TGTGCCAGCAGTTCTGCTACGGTTTTCGAGACCCAGTACTTC	CASSSATVFETQYF
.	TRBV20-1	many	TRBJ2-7	TGCAGTGCTAGAGATCAGAACAGGGTCTACGAGCAGTACTTC	CSARDQNRVYEQYF
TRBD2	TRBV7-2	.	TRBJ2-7	TGTGCCAGCAGCCTTCTGGCGGGACTAGCGGGAGTACATCGCTACGAGCAGTACTTC	CASSLLAGLAGVHRYEQYF
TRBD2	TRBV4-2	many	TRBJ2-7	TGTGCCAGCAGCCAAGATCCGACTAGCGGGAGGGTCTTCGACGAGCAGTACTTC	CASSQDPTSGRVFDEQYF
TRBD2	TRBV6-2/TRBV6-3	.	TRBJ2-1	TGTGCCAGCAGTTCGGGGGGGAAGGTTGGAAGGGAGCAGTTCTTC	CASSSGGKVGREQFF
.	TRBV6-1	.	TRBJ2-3	TGTGCCAGCAGAGAAAACACAGATACGCAGTATTTT	CASRENTDTQYF
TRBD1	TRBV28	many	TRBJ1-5	TGTGCCAGCAGCAGACAGGGGGCTAGCAATCAGCCCCAGCATTTT	CASSRQGASNQPQHF
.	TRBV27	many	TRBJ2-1	TGTGCCAGCAGGACCAGGAACAATGAGCAGTTCTTC	CASRTRNNEQFF
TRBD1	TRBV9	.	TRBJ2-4	TGTGCCAGCAGCGACGAACAGGGGTCGGGAAACATTCAGTACTTC	CASSDEQGSGNIQYF
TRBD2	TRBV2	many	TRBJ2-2	TGTGCCAGCAGTGAAGAGGTTGCGGGGAGGGCCGGAACCGGGGAGCTGTTTTTT	CASSEEVAGRAGTGELFF
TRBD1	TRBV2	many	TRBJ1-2	TGTGCCAACGGGACAGTCTATGGCTACACCTTC	CANGTVYGYTF
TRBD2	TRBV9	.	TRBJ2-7	TGTGCCAGCAGCCCACAAACGGGGGGACTAGCGGGAAGCGAGCAGTACTTC	CASSPQTGGLAGSEQYF
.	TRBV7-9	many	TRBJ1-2	TGTGCCAGCAGCTTCGGAGGGCTAGCTAACTATGGCTACACCTTC	CASSFGGLANYGYTF
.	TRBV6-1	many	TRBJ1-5	TGTGCCAGCGGGCCAGCTTTAAGCAATCAGCCCCAGCATTTT	CASGPALSNQPQHF
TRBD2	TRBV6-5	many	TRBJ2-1	TGTGCCAGCAGTTACGCGGGAGTGGGATACAATGAGCAGTTCTTC	CASSYAGVGYNEQFF
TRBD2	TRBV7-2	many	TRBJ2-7	TGTGCCAGCAGCTTAGATCTTGGGAGACTAGCGGGCCGCTACGAGCAGTACTTC	CASSLDLGRLAGRYEQYF
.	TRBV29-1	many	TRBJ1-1	TGCAGCGTCGGTACCAATTTAGGCACTGAAGCTTTCTTT	CSVGTNLGTEAFF
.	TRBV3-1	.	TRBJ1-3	TGTGCCAGCAGCCAATGGGGGTCTGGAAACACCATATATTTT	CASSQWGSGNTIYF
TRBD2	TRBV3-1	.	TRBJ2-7	TGTGCCAGCAGCCAAGAGGCGGGGGGCGGGAGCTACGAGCAGTACTTC	CASSQEAGGGSYEQYF
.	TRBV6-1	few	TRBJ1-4	TGTGCCAGCAAGGGGACGACTAATGAAAAACTGTTTTTT	CASKGTTNEKLFF
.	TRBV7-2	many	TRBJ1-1	TGTGCCAGCAGCTTAGGGGGGGGGGGGATCACTGAAGCTTTCTTT	CASSLGGGGITEAFF
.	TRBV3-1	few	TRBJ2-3	TGTGCCAGCAGCCAAGATAGACTCTCTAGCACAGATACGCAGTATTTT	CASSQDRLSSTDTQYF
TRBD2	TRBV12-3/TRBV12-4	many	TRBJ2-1	TGTGCCAGCCGCCCCCCCGATGCGGGAGGGAGGAATGAGCAGTTCTTC	CASRPPDAGGRNEQFF
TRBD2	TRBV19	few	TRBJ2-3	TGTGCCAGTAGTAACGAGCGGGAGGAATACACAGATACGCAGTATTTT	CASSNEREEYTDTQYF
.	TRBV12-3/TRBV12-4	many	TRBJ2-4	TGTGCCAGCACTCCTAGTATAGCCAAAAACATTCAGTACTTC	CASTPSIAKNIQYF